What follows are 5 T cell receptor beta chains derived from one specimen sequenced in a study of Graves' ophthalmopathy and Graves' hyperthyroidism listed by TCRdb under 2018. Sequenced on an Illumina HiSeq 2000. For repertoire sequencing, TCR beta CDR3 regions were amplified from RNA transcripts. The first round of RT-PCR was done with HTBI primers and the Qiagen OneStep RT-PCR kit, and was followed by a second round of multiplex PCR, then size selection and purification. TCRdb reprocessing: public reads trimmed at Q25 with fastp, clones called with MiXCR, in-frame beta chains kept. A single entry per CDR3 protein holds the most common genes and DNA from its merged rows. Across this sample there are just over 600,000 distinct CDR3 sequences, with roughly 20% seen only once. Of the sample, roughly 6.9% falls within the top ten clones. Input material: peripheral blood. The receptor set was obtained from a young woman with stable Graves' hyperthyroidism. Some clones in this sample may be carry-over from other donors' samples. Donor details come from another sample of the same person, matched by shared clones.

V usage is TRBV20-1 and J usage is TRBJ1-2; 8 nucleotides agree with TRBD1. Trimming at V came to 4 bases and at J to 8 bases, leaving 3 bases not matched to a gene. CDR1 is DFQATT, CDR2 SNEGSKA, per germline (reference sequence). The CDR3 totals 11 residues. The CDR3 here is CSATGTGGYTF. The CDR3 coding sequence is TGCAGTGCTACAGGGACAGGCGGCTACACCTTC.

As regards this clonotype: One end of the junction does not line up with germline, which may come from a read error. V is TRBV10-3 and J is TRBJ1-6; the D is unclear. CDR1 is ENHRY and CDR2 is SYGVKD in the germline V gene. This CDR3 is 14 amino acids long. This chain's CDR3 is CAISESQLNSHLHF. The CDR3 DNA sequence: TGTGCCATCAGTGAGAGTCAGCTAAATTCACACCTCCACTTT.

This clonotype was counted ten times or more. The CDR3 region is CASSYTVFETQYF. DNA for the CDR3: TGTGCCAGTAGTTATACAGTTTTTGAGACCCAGTACTTC. The chain uses TRBV19 and TRBJ2-5; D gene uncertain. The CDR3 has 13 residues. Deletions cut 5 bases from V and 5 bases from J, with 12 bases between. CDR1 and CDR2 (germline): LNHDA, SQIVND (reference sequence).

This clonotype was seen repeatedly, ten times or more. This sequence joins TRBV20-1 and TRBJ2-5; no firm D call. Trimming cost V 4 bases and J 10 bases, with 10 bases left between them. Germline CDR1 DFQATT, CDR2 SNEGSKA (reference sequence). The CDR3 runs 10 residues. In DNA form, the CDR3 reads TGCAGTGCTAAAATAGAAGACCAGTACTTC. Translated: CSAKIEDQYF.

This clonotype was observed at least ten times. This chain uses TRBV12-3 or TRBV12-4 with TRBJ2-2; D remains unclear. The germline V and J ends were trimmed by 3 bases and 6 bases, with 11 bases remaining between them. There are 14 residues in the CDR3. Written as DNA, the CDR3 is TGTGCCAGCAGTTTGACTTGGGGTGCCGGGGAGCTGTTTTTT. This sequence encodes CASSLTWGAGELFF.